The rows below give T cell receptor beta chains drawn from one sample of a study of cytomegalovirus exposure and HLA in healthy donors. The protocol was immunoSEQ multiplex PCR, while the TCRdb copy is restricted to in-frame clones and leaves out a portion. The sample's table shows 150,000 or so clones. Specimen: PBMCs. Source of these receptors: an older woman in good health and CMV-seronegative. CDR3s include the opening cysteine and the closing phenylalanine or tryptophan. The order of the fields is CDR3 DNA, CDR3 protein, J gene, V gene, D gene. The D gene is left open where the match is weak.

DNA: TGTGCCAGCAGCCAGACAGGCTTCACTGAAGCTTTCTTT; CDR3: CASSQTGFTEAFF; J: TRBJ1-1; V: TRBV5-4; D: -
DNA: TGCGCCAGCAGTGAGTCGAGGGACACTGAGGGCTACACCTTC; CDR3: CASSESRDTEGYTF; J: TRBJ1-2; V: TRBV10-1; D: -
DNA: TGTGCCAGCAGTAATTCCCGACAGGGAAATAATTCACCCCTCCACTTT; CDR3: CASSNSRQGNNSPLHF; J: TRBJ1-6; V: TRBV2; D: TRBD1
DNA: TGTGCCAGCAGTTTACTAGCGGGAGGCTCCTACAATGAGCAGTTCTTC; CDR3: CASSLLAGGSYNEQFF; J: TRBJ2-1; V: TRBV6-5; D: TRBD2
DNA: TGTGCCAGCAGCAGGGGGACTAGCGGCCGTAGCACAGATACGCAGTATTTT; CDR3: CASSRGTSGRSTDTQYF; J: TRBJ2-3; V: TRBV11-2; D: TRBD2
DNA: TGTGCCAGCAGTCCGCGAAATGGACAGGGGGAGACCCAGTACTTC; CDR3: CASSPRNGQGETQYF; J: TRBJ2-5; V: TRBV27; D: TRBD1
DNA: TGCAGCGTTGTACGGGAGGATGGCTACACCTTC; CDR3: CSVVREDGYTF; J: TRBJ1-2; V: TRBV29-1; D: -
DNA: TGTGCCATCAGTGACAGGGTACAAGAGACCCAGTACTTC; CDR3: CAISDRVQETQYF; J: TRBJ2-5; V: TRBV10-3; D: -
DNA: TGTGCCAGCACCTCGACAATGATGACCGGGGAGCTGTTTTTT; CDR3: CASTSTMMTGELFF; J: TRBJ2-2; V: TRBV7-3; D: -
DNA: TGTGCCAGCAGCTTAGACCTAGCGGGTGGCTACGAGCAGTACTTC; CDR3: CASSLDLAGGYEQYF; J: TRBJ2-7; V: TRBV11-2; D: TRBD2
DNA: TGTGCCAGCAGTCTCGGGACAGGGAAGACCGGGGAGCTGTTTTTT; CDR3: CASSLGTGKTGELFF; J: TRBJ2-2; V: TRBV5-8; D: TRBD1
DNA: TGTGCCAGCAGCTCAGAGGGACTAGCGGGGGTTACAGATACGCAGTATTTT; CDR3: CASSSEGLAGVTDTQYF; J: TRBJ2-3; V: TRBV9; D: TRBD2
DNA: TGCGCCAGCAGCCAAAATACCCAGCGGAATGAGCAGTTCTTC; CDR3: CASSQNTQRNEQFF; J: TRBJ2-1; V: TRBV4-1; D: -
DNA: TGTGCCAGCAGCTTGGAAGCGGGAGGGGTCGCGGGGACCCAGTACTTC; CDR3: CASSLEAGGVAGTQYF; J: TRBJ2-5; V: TRBV7-7; D: TRBD2
DNA: TGCAGCGCAGGGGTGAGGATCGGGGAGCTGTTTTTT; CDR3: CSAGVRIGELFF; J: TRBJ2-2; V: TRBV29-1; D: -
DNA: TGTGCCAGCAGCTTATTAAGGGGAGGTGAAAAACTGTTTTTT; CDR3: CASSLLRGGEKLFF; J: TRBJ1-4; V: TRBV5-6; D: -
DNA: TGTGCCAGCTCACCGACCAGGGACAGCCACTCTGGAAACACCATATATTTT; CDR3: CASSPTRDSHSGNTIYF; J: TRBJ1-3; V: TRBV18; D: TRBD1
DNA: TGTGCCAGCAGCTTAGCGTTCCGGGGGGAGCCCCAGCATTTT; CDR3: CASSLAFRGEPQHF; J: TRBJ1-5; V: TRBV7-6; D: -
DNA: TGCGCCAGCAGCTTGGAGCAAAATGGCTACACCTTC; CDR3: CASSLEQNGYTF; J: TRBJ1-2; V: TRBV5-1; D: -
DNA: TGCAGCGTTTACAGGACAGGGTCTAGTGAAAAACTGTTTTTT; CDR3: CSVYRTGSSEKLFF; J: TRBJ1-4; V: TRBV29-1; D: TRBD1
DNA: TGTGCCAGCAGCACTTGGACAGGCCTCAATGAAAAACTGTTTTTT; CDR3: CASSTWTGLNEKLFF; J: TRBJ1-4; V: TRBV11-2; D: TRBD1
DNA: TGTGCCAGCAGCGCGAGGGGGCATCGGTTTTGGAACTATGGCTACACCTTC; CDR3: CASSARGHRFWNYGYTF; J: TRBJ1-2; V: TRBV5-6; D: TRBD1
DNA: TGCGCCAGCAGCCCGACAGGGGTCGGGATCACCGGGGAGCTGTTTTTT; CDR3: CASSPTGVGITGELFF; J: TRBJ2-2; V: TRBV5-1; D: TRBD1
DNA: TGTGCCAGCAGCGGCGGGACAGGGAAACATGAAAAACTGTTTTTT; CDR3: CASSGGTGKHEKLFF; J: TRBJ1-4; V: TRBV9; D: TRBD1
DNA: TGTGCCAGCAGTTCTCTCCTAGGGGTATCCTACAATGAGCAGTTCTTC; CDR3: CASSSLLGVSYNEQFF; J: TRBJ2-1; V: TRBV6-6; D: -
DNA: TGCGCCAGCAGCCAAGCGAATCTTGGGGTACCTAGCGATCAGCCCCAGCATTTT; CDR3: CASSQANLGVPSDQPQHF; J: TRBJ1-5; V: TRBV4-1; D: -
DNA: TGTGCCAGCAGGCCCCTTTTCGAGCAGTACTTC; CDR3: CASRPLFEQYF; J: TRBJ2-7; V: TRBV25-1; D: -
DNA: TGCGCCAGCAGCTTGGGGGACAGCACGCCTAACGAGCAGTACTTC; CDR3: CASSLGDSTPNEQYF; J: TRBJ2-7; V: TRBV5-1; D: TRBD1
DNA: TGTGCCATCAGAACAGGGACAGGAGGAGAGACCCAGTACTTC; CDR3: CAIRTGTGGETQYF; J: TRBJ2-5; V: TRBV10-3; D: TRBD1
DNA: TGCGCCAGCAGCTCGGGACAAGCACGGGGTGAAGCTTTCTTT; CDR3: CASSSGQARGEAFF; J: TRBJ1-1; V: TRBV5-1; D: -
DNA: TGTGCCAGCGGGCGGGAGGTATTGTGGAACACCATATATTTT; CDR3: CASGREVLWNTIYF; J: TRBJ1-3; V: TRBV6-1; D: -
DNA: TGCAGGGCGGAGGGGTACAATGAGCAGTTCTTC; CDR3: CRAEGYNEQFF; J: TRBJ2-1; V: TRBV20-1; D: -
DNA: TGTGCCAGCCGTGCGCGGGGGAACACTGAAGCTTTCTTT; CDR3: CASRARGNTEAFF; J: TRBJ1-1; V: TRBV6-6; D: -
DNA: TGTGCCAGCAGGCGGGGGGGGTATGGCACTGAAGCTTTCTTT; CDR3: CASRRGGYGTEAFF; J: TRBJ1-1; V: TRBV6-1; D: -
DNA: TGTGCCAGCAGCTTACAGGGGGATCTTCTCCACGAGCAGTACTTC; CDR3: CASSLQGDLLHEQYF; J: TRBJ2-7; V: TRBV7-2; D: TRBD1
DNA: TGTGCCAGTAGTATCGGGAGGTCCTCCTACGAGCAGTACTTC; CDR3: CASSIGRSSYEQYF; J: TRBJ2-7; V: TRBV19; D: TRBD2
DNA: TGCAGTGCTAGAGATGAGGGTGAAGCTTTCTTT; CDR3: CSARDEGEAFF; J: TRBJ1-1; V: TRBV20-1; D: -
DNA: TGTGCCAGCAGCCCAAGCGGGCCGGCCTACAATGAGCAGTTCTTC; CDR3: CASSPSGPAYNEQFF; J: TRBJ2-1; V: TRBV7-3; D: -
DNA: TGTGCCAGCAGCTACCTTGGAGGTATTGGGAGCAATCAGCCCCAGCATTTT; CDR3: CASSYLGGIGSNQPQHF; J: TRBJ1-5; V: TRBV7-2; D: -
DNA: TGTGCCAGCAGCCGGACTAGCGGGAGGGTCAATGAGCAGTTCTTC; CDR3: CASSRTSGRVNEQFF; J: TRBJ2-1; V: TRBV7-9; D: TRBD2